This T cell receptor beta chain derives from a study of cytomegalovirus exposure and HLA in healthy donors. Study-wide background: An analysis done earlier identified around 100 million unique TCR beta sequences from approximately 200 million T cells. Study-level results: A prior analysis recorded that most TCR beta V segments were productive about 87% or about 30% of the time.

Between the trimmed V and J ends, which lost 0 bases and 5 bases, there was a span of 17 bases. The germline V gene has CDR1 MNHEY and CDR2 SMNVEV (reference sequence). CDR3 length: 17 amino acids. The PCR was carried out with 60 Vbeta primers and 13 Jbeta primers. Sequencing used immunoSEQ multiplex PCR; TCRdb keeps in-frame clones, though not all of them. The profile covers roughly 190,000 clones, with 65% to 75% appearing a single time and about 4.6% taken by the ten largest. All donors participated as healthy donors of bone marrow. This clone was counted only a few times. Its target is not known. This receptor was obtained from a man aged 25-45 years in good health and CMV-seropositive. The rearrangement links TRBV27 to TRBJ2-1; perhaps TRBD1 as D (5 bases). Sequencing was carried out using PBMCs. The CDR3 here is CASSLSSVILRDNEQFF. In nucleotides, the CDR3 is TGTGCCAGCAGTTTATCTAGTGTAATACTCAGGGACAATGAGCAGTTCTTC.